Listed below are T cell receptor beta chains from one sample, sequenced in a study of human thymus T cells. The data were produced by immunoSEQ multiplex PCR, yet TCRdb's version contains in-frame clones alone and is incomplete. The sample holds about 130,000 clones; around 94% are singletons and the top ten take more than 0.02%. The specimen was thymus tissue. Source of these receptors: a boy under two years old with a congenital heart defect but otherwise immunologically healthy. CDR3s include the opening cysteine and the closing phenylalanine or tryptophan. D genes are given only for firm matches. Part of the rows lack a size; the others show once, few, many or a class for expanded clones.

d_gene: -; v_gene: TRBV7-8; abundance: -; j_gene: TRBJ2-7; CDR3nt: TGTGCCAGCCGGGACGGGGGACCCACCTACGAGCAGTACTTC; CDR3aa: CASRDGGPTYEQYF
d_gene: TRBD1; v_gene: TRBV28; abundance: -; j_gene: TRBJ1-3; CDR3nt: TGTGCCAGCAGTTTATACCGGGACAGCCGAAACACCATATATTTT; CDR3aa: CASSLYRDSRNTIYF
d_gene: -; v_gene: TRBV18; abundance: -; j_gene: TRBJ1-1; CDR3nt: TGTGCCAGCTCAATTCCCCCAGCGGAGGGGACATGTCCTGAAGCTTTCTTT; CDR3aa: CASSIPPAEGTCPEAFF
d_gene: TRBD2; v_gene: TRBV10-3; abundance: -; j_gene: TRBJ2-3; CDR3nt: TGTGCCATCAGCGAACCCGGACTAGCGGGGGCAGTTGCAGATACGCAGTATTTT; CDR3aa: CAISEPGLAGAVADTQYF
d_gene: TRBD1; v_gene: TRBV5-1; abundance: -; j_gene: TRBJ1-3; CDR3nt: TGCGCCAGCAGCTCGGAGGGGACAGGGGCCCTCAACTCTGGAAACACCATATATTTT; CDR3aa: CASSSEGTGALNSGNTIYF
d_gene: TRBD1; v_gene: TRBV9; abundance: -; j_gene: TRBJ1-1; CDR3nt: TGTGCCAGCAGCGCCCGGGACAGGTCCATGAACACTGAAGCTTTCTTT; CDR3aa: CASSARDRSMNTEAFF
d_gene: TRBD1; v_gene: TRBV5-6; abundance: -; j_gene: TRBJ1-6; CDR3nt: TGTGCCAGCAGCTCACACAGGGGTTCACCCCTCCACTTT; CDR3aa: CASSSHRGSPLHF
d_gene: -; v_gene: TRBV4-3; abundance: -; j_gene: TRBJ1-1; CDR3nt: TGCGCCAGCAGCCAAGATAGAGAATTTCGTCTCATGAACACTGAAGCTTTCTTT; CDR3aa: CASSQDREFRLMNTEAFF
d_gene: -; v_gene: TRBV4-3; abundance: -; j_gene: TRBJ1-5; CDR3nt: TGCGCCAGCAGCCAAGAGTGGTTTAGCAATCAGCCCCAGCATTTT; CDR3aa: CASSQEWFSNQPQHF
d_gene: -; v_gene: TRBV6-1; abundance: few; j_gene: TRBJ1-5; CDR3nt: TGTGCCAGCAGGGACAGCAATCAGCCCCAGCATTTT; CDR3aa: CASRDSNQPQHF
d_gene: -; v_gene: TRBV9; abundance: -; j_gene: TRBJ2-3; CDR3nt: TGTGCCAGCAGCGCTTCCTCCACAGATACGCAGTATTTT; CDR3aa: CASSASSTDTQYF
d_gene: TRBD1; v_gene: TRBV6-1; abundance: -; j_gene: TRBJ2-7; CDR3nt: TGTGCCAGCAGTGGCCCCCTCAGGGGGCGAATGGGTTACGAGCAGTACTTC; CDR3aa: CASSGPLRGRMGYEQYF
d_gene: -; v_gene: TRBV2; abundance: -; j_gene: TRBJ2-6; CDR3nt: TGTGCCAGCAGTGAAGGTCCCAGCTCTGGGGCCAACGTCCTGACTTTC; CDR3aa: CASSEGPSSGANVLTF
d_gene: -; v_gene: TRBV28; abundance: once; j_gene: TRBJ2-7; CDR3nt: TGTGCCAGCAGCCCCAACCGTGGTAGCGGACCCTACGAGCAGTACTTC; CDR3aa: CASSPNRGSGPYEQYF
d_gene: TRBD1; v_gene: TRBV6-5; abundance: -; j_gene: TRBJ2-3; CDR3nt: TGTGCCAGCAGTTACTCGAGACAGGGAAGAGATACGCAGTATTTT; CDR3aa: CASSYSRQGRDTQYF
d_gene: -; v_gene: TRBV6-5; abundance: -; j_gene: TRBJ2-7; CDR3nt: TGTGCCAGCAGTTACACACAGGCGGATTCGACCTACGAGCAGTACTTC; CDR3aa: CASSYTQADSTYEQYF
d_gene: -; v_gene: TRBV29-1; abundance: -; j_gene: TRBJ1-2; CDR3nt: TGCAGCGTTGAAGATCGCACGGACCGGGGCTATGGCTACACCTTC; CDR3aa: CSVEDRTDRGYGYTF
d_gene: TRBD2; v_gene: TRBV9; abundance: once; j_gene: TRBJ2-2; CDR3nt: TGTGCCAGCAGCGATGGACTAGCGGGGACCACCGGGGAGCTGTTTTTT; CDR3aa: CASSDGLAGTTGELFF
d_gene: -; v_gene: TRBV11-3; abundance: -; j_gene: TRBJ1-1; CDR3nt: TGTGCCAGCAGCCATTTCTCCTTCTCAGGGACGAACACTGAAGCTTTCTTT; CDR3aa: CASSHFSFSGTNTEAFF
d_gene: -; v_gene: TRBV28; abundance: -; j_gene: TRBJ2-2; CDR3nt: TGTGCCAGCAGCTCTGGGTGGGGGCCGAACACCGGGGAGCTGTTTTTT; CDR3aa: CASSSGWGPNTGELFF
d_gene: -; v_gene: TRBV19; abundance: few; j_gene: TRBJ2-1; CDR3nt: TGTGCCAGTAGTCCGGGGGTGGCCTACAATGAGCAGTTCTTC; CDR3aa: CASSPGVAYNEQFF
d_gene: -; v_gene: TRBV6-5; abundance: -; j_gene: TRBJ2-3; CDR3nt: TGTGCCAGCAGTTTACAGGGACTCACAGATACGCAGTATTTT; CDR3aa: CASSLQGLTDTQYF
d_gene: TRBD2; v_gene: TRBV7-6; abundance: -; j_gene: TRBJ2-3; CDR3nt: TGTGCCAGCAGCTTAGCGGGGACTAGCGGGGGCTGGGGGCAGTATTTT; CDR3aa: CASSLAGTSGGWGQYF
d_gene: -; v_gene: TRBV14; abundance: -; j_gene: TRBJ2-6; CDR3nt: TGTGCCAGCAGCCTCTCTTCAGGGGAAGGGGCCAACGTCCTGACTTTC; CDR3aa: CASSLSSGEGANVLTF
d_gene: TRBD1; v_gene: TRBV28; abundance: -; j_gene: TRBJ1-1; CDR3nt: TGTGCCAGCAGTTTAAGGGGGCGTATGAACACTGAAGCTTTCTTT; CDR3aa: CASSLRGRMNTEAFF
d_gene: -; v_gene: TRBV15; abundance: once; j_gene: TRBJ2-7; CDR3nt: TGTGCCACCAGCAGAGAGAACCCGATGGGCAGCCCCAGATTATTGAGCTCCTACGAGCAGTACTTC; CDR3aa: CATSRENPMGSPRLLSSYEQYF